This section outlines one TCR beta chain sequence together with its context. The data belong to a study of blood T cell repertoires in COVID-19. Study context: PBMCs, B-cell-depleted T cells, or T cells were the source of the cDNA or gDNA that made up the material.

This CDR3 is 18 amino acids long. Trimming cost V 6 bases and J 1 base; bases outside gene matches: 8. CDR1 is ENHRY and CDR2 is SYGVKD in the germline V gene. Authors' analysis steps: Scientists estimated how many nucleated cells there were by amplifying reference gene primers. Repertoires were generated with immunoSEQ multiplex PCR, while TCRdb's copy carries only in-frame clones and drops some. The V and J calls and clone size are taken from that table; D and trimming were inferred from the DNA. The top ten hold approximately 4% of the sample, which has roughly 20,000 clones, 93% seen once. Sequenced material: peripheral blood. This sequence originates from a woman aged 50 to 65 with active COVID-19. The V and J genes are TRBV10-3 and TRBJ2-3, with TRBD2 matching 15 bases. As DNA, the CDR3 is TGTGCCATCAGCTACAGGGGACTAGCGGGAGGAGGCACAGATACGCAGTATTTT. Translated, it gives CAISYRGLAGGGTDTQYF.